A single TCR beta chain is shown here with its context. The antigen is unknown. Germline V gene sequence: CDR1 SGHTA, CDR2 FQGTGA. V shed 6 bases, J shed 3 bases, and the junction held 6 bases outside the gene matches. The CDR3 length is 15 residues. The sample is drawn from a study of shared clonotypes between healthy human individuals. Overall study context: Each donor's CD8 memory used one plate, CD8 naive two, each CD4 subset three.

Study conclusions and caveats: There were few donors, and this limited the genetic and exposure-history diversity represented. Relative to their counterparts shared across all four donors, non-shared clonotypes exhibited diminished generation probabilities.

Sorted-subset replicate PCR reactions contained 200 ng DNA, corresponding to tens of thousands of T cell genomes. Data came from immunoSEQ multiplex PCR; TCRdb stores just in-frame clones and leaves some out. This table holds about 1.5 million clones, more than 95% found once. This TCR derives from a man younger than 40 in good health. This chain joins TRBV7-3 and TRBJ1-4, with TRBD1 identical over 8 bases. Sequencing input: naive CD4+ T cells sorted from blood. As to subset: CD45RA+ positively selected. The CDR3: CASSPTGESNEKLFF. In DNA, the CDR3 is TGTGCCAGCAGTCCGACAGGGGAGTCTAATGAAAAACTGTTTTTT.